The 3 T cell receptor beta chains given below trace back to one sample, sequenced in a study of shared clonotypes between healthy human individuals. The repertoire was sequenced with immunoSEQ multiplex PCR; TCRdb's copy has only in-frame clones and lacks some. The sample lists millions of clones, 90% to 95% occurring once. Specimen: naive CD4+ T cells from PBMCs. Subset described: CD45RA+ positively selected. These receptors were obtained from a man younger than 35 in good health. Some clones in this sample may be carry-over from other donors' samples.

The gene calls are TRBV5-1 and TRBJ2-2; TRBD2 agrees at 7 bases. The CDR3 is made up of 18 amino acids. Germline CDR1 reads SGHRS; CDR2 reads YFSETQ. V dropped 3 bases and J dropped 1; count of bases not matched to a gene: 12. CDR3 amino acids: CASSSYLAEIMNTGELFF. CDR3 bases: TGCGCCAGCAGCTCCTACCTAGCGGAGATAATGAACACCGGGGAGCTGTTTTTT.

CDR3 nucleotides: TGTGCCTGGAGCAGACAGCCACCCTATGGCTACACCTTC. Translated: CAWSRQPPYGYTF. This chain connects TRBV30 to TRBJ1-2; D may be TRBD1 (5 bases). The length of the CDR3 is 13 residues. Germline V CDR1 and CDR2: GTSNPN, SVGIG (reference sequence). V dropped 3 bases and J dropped 4 bases, with 12 bases sitting between them. Combining the CDR3 with reference TRBV30 and TRBJ1-2 gives the whole variable domain SQTIHQWPATLVQPVGSPLSLECTVEGTSNPNLYWYRQAAGRGLQLLFYSVGIGQISSEVPQNLSASRPQDRQFILSSKKLLLSDSGFYLCAWSRQPPYGYTFGSGTRLTVV.

The chain combines TRBV5-6 with TRBJ1-2; D ambiguous. Germline-derived CDR1 and CDR2 are SGHDT and YYEEEE. The length of the CDR3 is 14 residues. V lost 0 bases and J 0 bases, leaving 6 bases between the germline ends. In DNA form, the CDR3 reads TGTGCCAGCAGCTTGGTGGTGTCTAACTATGGCTACACCTTC. Protein product: CASSLVVSNYGYTF.